This TCR beta chain was observed in a study of T cells in Graves' hyperthyroidism and ophthalmopathy. Germline CDR1 reads SNHLY; CDR2 reads FYNNEI. The CDR3 is 17 amino acids. Trimming left V 5 bases short and J 2 bases short, with 19 bases between. The source material, RNA transcripts, was used to amplify TCR beta CDR3 regions. The TCR CDR3 was amplified in a first-round RT-PCR using the HTBI primer set. TCRdb re-called the multiplex PCR reads through MiXCR, storing one row per CDR3 protein. The table shows 560,000 or so distinct CDR3 sequences, with around 46% occurring only once. The sequence was collected from a woman aged 18-29 years with Graves' hyperthyroidism. The rearrangement uses TRBV2 and TRBJ1-5, with a possible D match to TRBD1 (6 bases). The sequenced sample consisted of peripheral blood or thyroid tissue (not recorded which). The CDR3: CASSFYGGARGNQPQHF. CDR3 nucleotides: TGTGCCAGCAGTTTTTACGGGGGGGCTCGGGGCAATCAGCCCCAGCATTTT.